The text below deals with one T cell receptor (beta chain). This clone was seen only a few times. There is no known antigen for this receptor. No qualities accompany the bases; no much larger clone lies one base away. These data are taken from a study of CD8+ T cells in alopecia areata (dated by TCRdb to the late 2010s). Context from the whole study: Treated patients were enrolled in an open-label pilot trial of oral tofacitinib at 5 to 10 mg twice daily for moderate-to-severe alopecia areata. TCRbeta CDR3 regions were amplified by immunoSEQ multiplex PCR using 35 Vbeta forward and 13 Jbeta reverse primers. Human TCRbeta sequencing covered scalp tissue and sorted CD4+ and CD8+ peripheral blood T cells from patchy and totalis/universalis alopecia areata patients and healthy controls. To study T cell clonal expansion in alopecia areata, the researchers applied high-throughput TCRbeta sequencing to both the C3H/HeJ mouse model and human patients. The SALT score, which quantifies the percentage of affected scalp surface area, was used to measure disease severity in treated patients. Biopsies were taken from tofacitinib-treated patients at baseline and again at 4 and 24 weeks into treatment, and several of those patients also had a later scalp biopsy. Scalp clonality was compared among normal scalp (n=4), patchy alopecia areata scalp (n=8), and alopecia totalis/universalis scalp (n=8). Tofacitinib was administered for 6 to 18 months, and 6 months of follow-up off drug were then conducted to assess delayed response and recurrence. RNA came from the PAXgene miRNA kit for fixed scalp, the miRNeasy kit for PBMCs, and the RNeasy kit for mouse skin. What the work shows at the level of the full study, not this receptor alone: Compared with mice, TCR sequences shared between patients were less clear, possibly partly because of HLA diversity across the patient population. Lesional scalp, especially in alopecia totalis/universalis, showed higher clonality and more expanded CD8+ clones than normal scalp, suggesting antigenic drive. Scalp TCR repertoire analysis is complicated because resident alphabeta T cells in normal human skin are also sequenced, whereas mouse skin is dominated by gammadelta T cells. During tofacitinib treatment, many expanded lesional clones stuck around in both scalp and blood, and this persistence may partly explain why relapse happens after treatment is stopped. Tofacitinib significantly decreased scalp clonality and the number of expanded CD8+ clones among the top 100 scalp clones. Because the treated cohort was small and included a single nonresponder, larger studies are needed to assess links between baseline CD8+ expansion and response.

The library was made by the immunoSEQ multiplex PCR assay. RNA was extracted from all samples and reverse transcribed into cDNA, which served as template for TCR sequencing. SuperScript III was used to make first-strand cDNA, primed with a 2:1 mix of oligo-dT and random hexamers. A synthetic immune receptor repertoire was used to assess amplification bias, and residual bias was removed computationally. The paper's processing steps were these. After raw reads were preprocessed to remove errors, the CDR3 was defined following IMGT conventions as running from the conserved cysteine to phenylalanine. To get clonality, Shannon entropy was normalized by log2 of the number of productive unique TCRs and the result was subtracted from 1. Whether each scalp clone was CD4 or CD8 was inferred by checking scalp TCRbeta sequences against the CD4 and CD8 repertoires from sorted blood. Here the immuneACCESS table is served through TCRdb, limited to in-frame sequences with V and J called. Missing clones are a known gap in these copies; in checked studies unresolved V genes cover under half, and the rest lacks a known reason. V and J calls and clone size are given by that table; D and trimming were obtained from the DNA. The sample includes approximately 150,000 clones, with about 86% observed a single time. The ten largest clones take up around 14% of the sample.

There are 11 amino acids in the CDR3, from cysteine to phenylalanine inclusive. Left in the record is the CDR3 DNA by itself, 33 bases read in frame from the first base. At the junction V is shortened by 5 bases and J by 6 bases, with 9 bases in between. As encoded in the germline V gene, CDR1 is SGHRS while CDR2 is YFSETQ. What the time point label conveys for this sample: 4 weeks on oral tofacitinib. The meaning of the sample's treatment or condition label: oral pan-JAK inhibitor, 5-10 mg twice daily. Peripheral blood and lesional scalp punch biopsies were obtained from patients with alopecia areata. PBMCs were separated by density centrifugation and stained for CD3, CD4 and CD8, after which CD4+ and CD8+ T cells were sorted on a FACSAria.

The rearrangement combines TRBV5-1 with TRBJ2-7, with no D gene named confidently. This material consisted of CD8+ T cells sorted from blood, taken at week 4, from a patient treated with tofacitinib. This clonotype originated in a human donor with alopecia areata. The DNA reads TGCGCCAGCAGGGAAGGGCGCGAGCAGTACTTC. Its product reads: CASREGREQYF.